The count of the clone carrying this T cell receptor beta chain is one. What it recognizes is unknown. The junction does not match germline at one end; this may be a read error. CDR1 and CDR2 from the germline V gene are SGHRS and YFSETQ. The length of the CDR3 is 19 residues. The time point denotes: persistent/refractory GD, antithyroid drugs over 5 years with positive TRAb. Following extraction of RNA from PBMCs, that RNA was used to make the TCR library. This record comes from a study of regulatory T cells in long-lasting Graves disease. General observations from the study: New patients shared fewer public clonotypes (about 970) than persistent patients did (2,741).

Researchers made TCR beta libraries by using iRepertoire HTBI primers and running Arm-PCR on CDR3 regions. TCRdb re-derived calls from the multiplex PCR reads in MiXCR, one entry per CDR3 protein. The data contain 450,000 or so distinct CDR3 sequences, under 25% of them singletons. This TCR was sampled from a female donor with Graves disease. The V call is TRBV5-1, the J call TRBJ1-3; tentative D call: TRBD1 (5 bases). The sequenced sample was peripheral blood mononuclear cells (PBMCs), obtained when the disease was refractory, from a patient treated with antithyroid drugs. CDR3 bases: TGTGCCAGCAGCCCGGTCGGGGCAATAACACTTAGCTCTGGAAACACCATATATTTT. Translated: CASSPVGAITLSSGNTIYF. Combining the CDR3 with reference TRBV5-1 and TRBJ1-3 gives the whole variable domain KAGVTQTPRYLIKTRGQQVTLSCSPISGHRSVSWYQQTPGQGLQFLFEYFSETQRNKGNFPGRFSGRQFSNSRSEMNVSTLELGDSALYLCASSPVGAITLSSGNTIYFGEGSWLTVV.